The clone carrying this T cell receptor (beta chain) was found many times. As yet, its antigen is unknown. This record comes from a study of regulatory T cells in long-lasting Graves disease. Time point specified: newly diagnosed GD, antithyroid drugs for less than 3 months. From PBMCs, RNA was extracted and then used to make the TCR library. Per American Thyroid Association guidelines, Graves' disease was diagnosed. Germline assignment: CDR1 DFQATT and CDR2 SNEGSKA (reference sequence). The CDR3 extends over 18 amino acids. The V and J ends lost 0 bases and 0 bases, in that order; junction bases with no gene match: 10. Libraries of TCR beta came from iRepertoire HTBI primers plus Arm-PCR of CDR3 regions. MiXCR, run by TCRdb on the multiplex PCR reads, gives a single entry per CDR3 protein. The data show 200,000 to 250,000 distinct CDR3 sequences, with approximately 20% seen just once and approximately 24% held by the top ten.

The study, taken as a whole, reports: The study found TRBV28, TRBJ1-2 and TRBJ2-5 favored in persistent disease.

The chain recombines TRBV20-1 with TRBJ2-3; 9 bases are a match to TRBD2. The sequencing used peripheral blood mononuclear cells (PBMCs), collected at new diagnosis, from a patient treated with antithyroid drugs. This sequence was found in a female donor with Graves disease. CDR3 bases: TGCAGTGCTAGAGATTACTCGTCAGCGGGAGGAAGCACAGATACGCAGTATTTT. Residues: CSARDYSSAGGSTDTQYF.